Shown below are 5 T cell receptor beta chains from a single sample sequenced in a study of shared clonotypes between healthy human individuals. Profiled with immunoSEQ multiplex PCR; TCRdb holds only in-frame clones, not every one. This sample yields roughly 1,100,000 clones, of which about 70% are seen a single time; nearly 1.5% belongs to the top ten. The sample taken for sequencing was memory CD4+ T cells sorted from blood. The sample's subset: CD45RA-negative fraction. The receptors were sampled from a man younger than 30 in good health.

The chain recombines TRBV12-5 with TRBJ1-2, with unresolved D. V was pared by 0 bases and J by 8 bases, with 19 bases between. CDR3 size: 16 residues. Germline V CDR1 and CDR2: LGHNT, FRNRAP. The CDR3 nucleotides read TGTGCTAGTGGTTTGGTACTCCCAGGCCGTATTGGCGGCTACACCTTC. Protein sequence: CASGLVLPGRIGGYTF.

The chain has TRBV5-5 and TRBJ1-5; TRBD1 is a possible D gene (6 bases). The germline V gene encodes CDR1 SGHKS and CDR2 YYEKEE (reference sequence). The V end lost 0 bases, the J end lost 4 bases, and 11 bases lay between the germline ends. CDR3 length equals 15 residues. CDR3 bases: TGTGCCAGCAGCTTGGTGGGGGGCTTGAATCAGCCCCAGCATTTT. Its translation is CASSLVGGLNQPQHF.

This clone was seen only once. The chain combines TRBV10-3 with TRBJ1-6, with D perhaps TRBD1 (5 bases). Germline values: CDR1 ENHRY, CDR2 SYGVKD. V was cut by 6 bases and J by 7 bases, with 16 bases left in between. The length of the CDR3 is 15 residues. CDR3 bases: TGTGCCATCAGCGAAGGGGTCGCCGTCAATTCACCCCTCCACTTT. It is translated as CAISEGVAVNSPLHF.

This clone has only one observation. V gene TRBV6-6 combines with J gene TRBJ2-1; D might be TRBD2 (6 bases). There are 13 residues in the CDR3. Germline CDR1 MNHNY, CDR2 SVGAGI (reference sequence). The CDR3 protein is CATARAGYNEQFF. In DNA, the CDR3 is TGTGCTACAGCACGGGCGGGGTACAATGAGCAGTTCTTC.

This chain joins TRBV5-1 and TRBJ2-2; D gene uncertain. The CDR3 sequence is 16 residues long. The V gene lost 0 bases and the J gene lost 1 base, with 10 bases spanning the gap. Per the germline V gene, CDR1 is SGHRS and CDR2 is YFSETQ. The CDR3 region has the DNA TGCGCCAGCAGCTTGGTCGTGGCGCTGAACACCGGGGAGCTGTTTTTT. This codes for CASSLVVALNTGELFF. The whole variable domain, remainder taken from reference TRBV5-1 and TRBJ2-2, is KAGVTQTPRYLIKTRGQQVTLSCSPISGHRSVSWYQQTPGQGLQFLFEYFSETQRNKGNFPGRFSGRQFSNSRSEMNVSTLELGDSALYLCASSLVVALNTGELFFGEGSRLTVL.